This is a list of T cell receptor beta chains from one sample in a study of T-cell reconstitution after alpha-beta-depleted transplantation in children. TCRdb reanalysed the PCR reads using MiXCR and keeps one entry per CDR3 protein. The table shows 550,000 to 600,000 distinct CDR3 sequences, with under 25% occurring only once. The starting material was PBMCs, mostly from graft donor cells, obtained 360 days after TCRalphabeta/CD19-depleted stem cell transplant. The origin of the receptors is a boy under three years old who had a stem cell transplant for acute myeloid leukemia, so the T cells may come from the graft donor. Each CDR3 is given with its conserved first and last residue. The order of the fields is J gene, clone size, D gene, V gene, CDR3 protein, CDR3 DNA. A D gene is named only where the DNA matches it firmly. Only part of the rows carry a size: once, few, many, or a class if the clone is expanded.

TRBJ2-4	-	-	TRBV4-3	CASSQANIQYF	TGCGCCAGCAGCCAAGCTAACATTCAGTACTTC
TRBJ2-1	many	TRBD2	TRBV7-2	CASSLVSGGGDNEQFF	TGTGCCAGCAGCTTAGTGTCCGGCGGGGGGGACAATGAGCAGTTCTTC
TRBJ1-6	-	-	TRBV6-1	CASSERGTIYSPLHF	TGTGCCAGCAGTGAAAGAGGGACAATTTATTCACCCCTCCACTTT
TRBJ2-7	many	-	TRBV7-3	CASSLTGTGYEQYF	TGTGCCAGCAGCTTAACGGGGACTGGTTACGAGCAGTACTTC
TRBJ2-7	few	-	TRBV9	CASSVGAGTYEQYF	TGTGCCAGCAGCGTAGGGGCAGGAACCTACGAGCAGTACTTC
TRBJ2-3	few	-	TRBV20-1	CSARARQGGTQYF	TGCAGTGCTAGGGCCCGACAGGGAGGTACGCAGTATTTT
TRBJ2-3	-	TRBD2	TRBV6-1	CASSQGLAVTDTQYF	TGTGCCAGCAGTCAAGGACTAGCCGTCACAGATACGCAGTATTTT
TRBJ1-1	many	TRBD1	TRBV19	CASSLDRGRDTEAFF	TGTGCCAGTAGTCTCGACAGGGGGCGCGACACTGAAGCTTTCTTT
TRBJ2-1	-	-	TRBV5-1	CASSLASTGRRLTQFF	TGCGCCAGCAGCTTGGCCAGTACAGGGCGTAGGTTGACGCAGTTCTTC
TRBJ2-3	-	TRBD2	TRBV20-1	CSCGGLSTDTQYF	TGCAGTTGCGGGGGGCTCAGCACAGATACGCAGTATTTT
TRBJ2-5	many	-	TRBV5-5	CASSIGEETQYF	TGTGCCAGCAGCATCGGAGAAGAGACCCAGTACTTC
TRBJ2-3	many	-	TRBV19	CASSIGESTDTQYF	TGTGCCAGTAGTATTGGAGAGAGCACAGATACGCAGTATTTT